This T cell receptor (beta chain) was identified in a study of blood T cell repertoires in COVID-19. Study at large: Acute and convalescent COVID-19 samples came from the United States, Italy and Spain. Nucleic acid was either cDNA or gDNA, and it came from T cells, B-cell-depleted T cells, or PBMCs.

Per the study methods: Quantification of nucleated cells was approximated via reference gene primer amplification. Clones were sequenced by immunoSEQ multiplex PCR, and TCRdb holds only the in-frame ones, with some missing. That table is the source of V, J and clone size, and D and trimming were worked out from the DNA. Of roughly 150,000 clones listed, around 80% were seen once; the top ten hold about 5%. Concerning this clone itself: Its ends do not fully match the called genes, so a read error is possible. Other DNA sequences in this specimen translate into the identical CDR3.

Germline V gene sequence: CDR1 SGHTA, CDR2 FQGTGA. The CDR3 is 15 residues long. The V gene is TRBV7-3, the J gene TRBJ1-2; D possibly corresponds to TRBD1 (5 bases). Source material: peripheral blood. The clonotype was recovered from a woman aged 45 to 65 with acute or convalescent COVID-19. CDR3 amino acids: CASNPGGGFNYGYTF. DNA of the CDR3: TGCGCCAGCAACCCGGGCGGGGGGTTTAACTATGGCTACACCTTC.